This passage covers 11 T cell receptor beta chains from one sample sequenced in a study of OX40 agonist ivuxolimab in advanced cancers. Some clones are missing from TCRdb's copy, which holds only in-frame ones; the method was immunoSEQ multiplex PCR. Among approximately 98,000 clones listed, around 93% were seen once. Material: CD4+ or CD8+ T cells sorted from blood, obtained in a trial of the OX40 agonist ivuxolimab. These receptors were obtained from an adult with an advanced solid tumor such as melanoma, head and neck, liver or kidney cancer.

The gene calls are TRBV29-1 and TRBJ2-1; D is perhaps TRBD1 (5 bases). The V gene lost 5 bases and the J gene lost 5 bases, with 13 bases spanning the gap. The CDR3 runs 13 residues. Germline V lookup: CDR1 SQVTM, CDR2 ANQGSEA. CDR3 DNA: TGCAGCGTTCGTCCCAGGGTTGACAATGAGCAGTTCTTC. Protein product: CSVRPRVDNEQFF.

V gene TRBV5-1 combines with J gene TRBJ2-7; TRBD2 agrees at 7 bases. The J segment lost 2 bases and the V segment lost 3 bases, leaving 5 bases of the junction unmatched. This CDR3 spans 14 amino acids. Germline V gene data show CDR1 as SGHRS and CDR2 as YFSETQ. CDR3 residues: CASSSTGTTYEQYF. CDR3 bases: TGCGCCAGCAGCTCTACCGGGACTACCTACGAGCAGTACTTC.

The chain employs TRBV10-3 and TRBJ2-1; 13 bases line up with TRBD2. V dropped 2 bases and J dropped 5; count of bases not matched to a gene: 6. CDR1 and CDR2 (germline): ENHRY, SYGVKD. The CDR3 runs to 17 residues. In nucleotides, the CDR3 is TGTGCCATCAGTGAGGCGAGGGGACTAGCGGGACACAATGAGCAGTTCTTC. Translated: CAISEARGLAGHNEQFF.

The CDR3: CASNRGQGSTEAFF. CDR3 in DNA: TGTGCCAGCAACCGAGGACAGGGTAGTACTGAAGCTTTCTTT. The chain joins TRBV9 to TRBJ1-1, with TRBD1 identical over 8 bases. The length of the CDR3 is 14 residues. V was pared by 6 bases and J by 5 bases, with 9 bases of the junction left unmatched. Germline CDR1 SGDLS, CDR2 YYNGEE.

This rearrangement joins TRBV6-6 to TRBJ2-2; the D is unclear. The germline V gene has CDR1 MNHNY and CDR2 SVGAGI (reference sequence). Trimming removed 2 bases at V and 2 bases at J, with 12 bases between. This CDR3 is 16 amino acids long. The chain's CDR3 is CASSYGSRLNTGELFF. The CDR3 region has the DNA TGTGCCAGCAGTTACGGGTCCAGGCTTAACACCGGGGAGCTGTTTTTT.

The genes are TRBV15 and TRBJ2-1, with 10 nucleotides matching TRBD2. The germline V gene has CDR1 LNHNV and CDR2 YYDKDF (reference sequence). This CDR3 region has 15 residues. V dropped 0 bases and J dropped 8; count of bases not matched to a gene: 4. For the CDR3, the DNA is TGTGCCACCAGCAGAGATATCACTAGCGGGGATGAGCAGTTCTTC. Residues: CATSRDITSGDEQFF.

To note about this clone: The same CDR3 also results from other DNA sequences found in this sample. J is TRBJ1-5 and V is TRBV6-5, with a tentative D call TRBD1 (5 bases). V lost 0 bases and J 5 bases, leaving 11 bases between the germline ends. The CDR3 is made up of 15 amino acids. Germline values: CDR1 MNHEY, CDR2 SVGAGI. The CDR3 bases are TGTGCCAGCAGTTACTCACGGGGGGGGGATCAGCCCCAGCATTTT. This translates into CASSYSRGGDQPQHF.

In regard to this clone: At the DNA level, this CDR3 is encoded by other sequences in the same sample as well. The J gene is TRBJ2-7, the V gene TRBV30; possibly TRBD2 for D (6 bases). Germline V gene sequence: CDR1 GTSNPN, CDR2 SVGIG (reference sequence). Trimming took 5 bases from V and 2 from J, leaving 10 bases between them. The CDR3 has 12 residues. Here the CDR3 reads CAWEAGTYEQYF. The CDR3 region has the DNA TGTGCCTGGGAGGCGGGGACCTACGAGCAGTACTTC.

Worth noting for this clone: A junction end diverges from the germline sequence, so it may reflect a read error. The rearrangement uses TRBV9 and TRBJ2-1; TRBD1 aligns across 8 bases. CDR1 is SGDLS and CDR2 is YYNGEE in the germline V gene. The CDR3 is 15 residues long. In nucleotides, the CDR3 is TGTGCCGGCAGCGACCGGGACAGGTCTTACAATGAGCAGTTCTTC. This translates into CAGSDRDRSYNEQFF. The full variable domain, in which reference TRBV9 and TRBJ2-1 provide the parts outside the CDR3, is DSGVTQTPKHLITATGQRVTLRCSPRSGDLSVYWYQQSLDQGLQFLIQYYNGEERAKGNILERFSAQQFPDLHSELNLSSLELGDSALYFCAGSDRDRSYNEQFFGPGTRLTVL.

The chain recombines TRBV10-3 with TRBJ2-1; possibly TRBD1 for D (6 bases). Germline V gene data show CDR1 as ENHRY and CDR2 as SYGVKD. With 9 bases removed from V and 7 bases from J, the gap between germline ends came to 10 bases. This CDR3 spans 11 amino acids. The CDR3 nucleotides read TGTGCCATACAGGGTCGAAATGAGCAGTTCTTC. It yields the protein CAIQGRNEQFF.

V and J are TRBV27 and TRBJ2-7; D might be TRBD1 (6 bases). The germline V gene encodes CDR1 MNHEY and CDR2 SMNVEV (reference sequence). This CDR3 contains 14 residues. Trimming removed 4 bases at V and 5 bases at J, with 15 bases between. The CDR3 spells CASSSLTGSNEQYF. The CDR3 bases are TGTGCCAGCAGTTCACTGACAGGATCAAACGAGCAGTACTTC.